The 22 T cell receptor beta chains listed next were all sequenced from one sample in a study of blood T cell repertoires in COVID-19. Produced via immunoSEQ multiplex PCR; TCRdb's table is partial and in-frame only. The sample comprises over 250,000 clones, over 85% of which are singletons, and roughly 2.6% rests with the top ten. The sample was PBMCs or T cells enriched from blood (not recorded which). The receptors derive from a man aged 55 to 69 who had recovered from COVID-19.

Points on this clone: At one of its ends the junction is not consistent with the germline gene, which may arise from a read error. The genes are TRBV7-7 and TRBJ2-7, with 7 bases fitting TRBD2. Looked up from germline, CDR1 is SSHAT and CDR2 is FNYEAQ (reference sequence). There are 14 residues in the CDR3. The CDR3, as DNA: TGTGCTAGCAGCCCCGGGGGGAGCTCCTACGAGCAGTACTTC. Its protein product is CASSPGGSSYEQYF.

The chain couples TRBV29-1 to TRBJ2-2; 7 bases map to TRBD1. Germline values: CDR1 SQVTM, CDR2 ANQGSEA. The J segment lost 0 bases and the V segment lost 5 bases, leaving 3 bases of the junction unmatched. The CDR3 sequence is 14 residues long. The CDR3 DNA reads as TGCAGCGTTCTGACAGGGACGAACACCGGGGAGCTGTTTTTT. Encoded protein: CSVLTGTNTGELFF.

This chain links TRBV5-4 with TRBJ1-2; weak D call: TRBD1 (6 bases). Germline V gene sequence: CDR1 SGHNT, CDR2 YYREEE (reference sequence). The CDR3 sequence is 14 residues long. Trimming cost V 4 bases and J 0 bases, with 10 bases left between them. In DNA form, the CDR3 reads TGTGCCAGCAGCAAGGGGGAAGCTAACTATGGCTACACCTTC. It encodes CASSKGEANYGYTF.

This chain links TRBV28 with TRBJ2-7; D may be TRBD1 (7 bases). The CDR3 totals 13 residues. V was shortened by 3 bases and J by 5 bases, with 11 bases between the two germline ends. Germline-derived CDR1 and CDR2 are MDHEN and SYDVKM. The CDR3 region is CASSLEGAHEQYF. CDR3 in DNA: TGTGCCAGCAGTTTGGAGGGGGCCCACGAGCAGTACTTC.

The chain couples TRBV28 to TRBJ1-1; TRBD1 is a possible D gene (5 bases). The V end lost 3 bases, the J end lost 6 bases, and 17 bases lay between the germline ends. This CDR3 has 15 amino acids. CDR1 is MDHEN and CDR2 is SYDVKM in the germline V gene. CDR3: CASSFVRVGGPEAFF. The CDR3 region has the DNA TGTGCCAGCAGTTTTGTTAGGGTGGGGGGACCTGAAGCTTTCTTT.

The J gene is TRBJ1-1, the V gene TRBV18; weak D call: TRBD1 (6 bases). Germline V lookup: CDR1 KGHSH, CDR2 LQKENI. V lost 1 base, J lost 8 bases, and 11 bases lay in between. The CDR3 is 13 residues long. CDR3 bases: TGTGCCAGCTCACCACTTAATACAGGGGAAGCTTTCTTT. Translation: CASSPLNTGEAFF.

This rearrangement joins TRBV5-6 to TRBJ1-2; 7 nucleotides match TRBD1. CDR1 is SGHDT, CDR2 YYEEEE, per germline. V lost 5 bases to trimming and J lost 2 bases; unmatched junction nucleotides: 3. This CDR3 is 13 amino acids long. The CDR3 reads CASSPQGNYGYTF. Written as DNA, the CDR3 is TGTGCCAGCAGTCCACAGGGGAACTATGGCTACACCTTC.

The chain uses TRBV9 and TRBJ2-7; 9 positions agree with TRBD1. V shed 5 bases, J shed 5 bases, and the junction held 11 bases outside the gene matches. The CDR3 spans 15 residues. Germline loops: CDR1 SGDLS, CDR2 YYNGEE. The CDR3: CASSAMGTGLHEQYF. The CDR3 nucleotides are TGTGCCAGCAGTGCCATGGGGACAGGGTTACACGAGCAGTACTTC.

Only one count was recorded for this clone. The chain uses TRBV7-2 and TRBJ2-7, with 12 bases matching TRBD2. J was trimmed by 4 bases and V by 5 bases; bases with no gene match: 6. Germline-derived CDR1 and CDR2 are SGHTA and FQGNSA. CDR3 length equals 15 residues. The CDR3 DNA is TGTGCCAGCAGCCATACTAGCGGGGGGCCTTACGAGCAGTACTTC. It encodes CASSHTSGGPYEQYF.

The gene calls are TRBV4-1 and TRBJ2-3, with 7 bases lining up with TRBD2. The germline V gene encodes CDR1 MGHRA and CDR2 YSYEKL. This CDR3 is 15 amino acids long. J lost 6 bases, V lost 1 base, and 7 bases had no gene match. Written as DNA, the CDR3 is TGCGCCAGCAGCCAAGTAGTGACTAGCTCTGATACGCAGTATTTT. Encoded protein: CASSQVVTSSDTQYF.

With respect to this clone: One end of the junction does not line up with germline, which may come from a read error. V usage is TRBV7-7 and J usage is TRBJ1-1, with D possibly being TRBD1 (6 bases). The CDR3 sequence is 17 residues long. Looked up from germline, CDR1 is SSHAT and CDR2 is FNYEAQ (reference sequence). The DNA of the CDR3 is TGTGCTAGCAGCTCACCTTTCCGAACGACGACAGGCAAAGAAGCTTTCTTT. Translation: CASSSPFRTTTGKEAFF.

The gene calls are TRBV6-5 and TRBJ1-2; 10 nucleotides agree with TRBD1. CDR1 is MNHEY and CDR2 is SVGAGI in the germline V gene. The length of the CDR3 is 14 residues. V was pared by 2 bases and J by 7 bases, with 4 bases of the junction left unmatched. CDR3 sequence reads: CASSYDRGRAGYTF. Written as DNA, the CDR3 is TGTGCCAGCAGTTACGACAGGGGGCGCGCTGGCTACACCTTC.

The chain joins TRBV19 to TRBJ1-1; D not certain. CDR3 length: 11 amino acids. V shed 3 bases and J shed 3 bases, with 2 bases lying between them. CDR1 is LNHDA and CDR2 is SQIVND in the germline V gene (reference sequence). CDR3 in amino acids: CASSIYTEAFF. Here the CDR3 DNA reads TGTGCCAGTAGTATCTACACTGAAGCTTTCTTT.

The genes are TRBV5-1 and TRBJ2-1; TRBD2 matches 12 bases. Trimming took 3 bases from V and 1 from J; bases not matched to a gene: 2. The CDR3 covers 16 residues. CDR1 and CDR2 (germline): SGHRS, YFSETQ. CDR3 sequence (DNA): TGCGCCAGCAGCTGGACTAGCGGGACGTCCTACAATGAGCAGTTCTTC. Translated: CASSWTSGTSYNEQFF. The entire variable domain, with the rest obtained from reference TRBV5-1 and TRBJ2-1, is as follows: KAGVTQTPRYLIKTRGQQVTLSCSPISGHRSVSWYQQTPGQGLQFLFEYFSETQRNKGNFPGRFSGRQFSNSRSEMNVSTLELGDSALYLCASSWTSGTSYNEQFFGPGTRLTVL.

In nucleotides, the CDR3 is TGTGCCAGCAGGTACAGGGAATTCAAGCAGTACTTC. Translated, it gives CASRYREFKQYF. This chain uses TRBV12-3 or TRBV12-4 with TRBJ2-7, with D perhaps TRBD1 (6 bases). The CDR3 has 12 residues. V was shortened by 6 bases and J by 8 bases, with 14 bases between the two germline ends.

The chain is built from TRBV27 and TRBJ1-2, with D maybe TRBD1 (5 bases). V lost 3 bases to trimming and J lost 3 bases, with 17 bases between them. This CDR3 comprises 16 residues. From germline, CDR1 is MNHEY and CDR2 SMNVEV (reference sequence). The chain's CDR3 is CASSFQPSGGYYGYTF. CDR3 DNA sequence: TGTGCCAGCAGTTTTCAGCCCTCGGGGGGATACTATGGCTACACCTTC.

CDR3 in amino acids: CASSDRGSVPQGQYF. CDR3 sequence (DNA): TGTGCCAGCAGTGATAGGGGTTCGGTCCCTCAGGGGCAGTACTTC. This chain links TRBV2 with TRBJ2-7; D is perhaps TRBD1 (5 bases). Trimming removed 3 bases from V and 9 bases from J, with 21 bases in between. The CDR3 loop spans 15 amino acids. Germline lookup yields CDR1 SNHLY and CDR2 FYNNEI.

The chain is built from TRBV11-2 and TRBJ2-3, with D possibly matching TRBD1 (6 bases). CDR3 size: 16 residues. The V gene lost 6 bases and the J gene lost 0 bases, with 16 bases spanning the gap. Germline CDR1 reads SGHAT; CDR2 reads FQNNGV. Written as DNA, the CDR3 is TGTGCCAGCAGGCTTCTGAGGGGGTCTAGCACAGATACGCAGTATTTT. It yields the protein CASRLLRGSSTDTQYF.

This chain connects TRBV5-1 to TRBJ1-2; D ambiguous. Per the germline V gene, CDR1 is SGHRS and CDR2 is YFSETQ. CDR3 size: 13 residues. V gave up 4 bases and J gave up 6 bases, with 13 bases separating them. CDR3 sequence (DNA): TGCGCCAGCAGCCCAACCCCGCAGGATGGCTACACCTTC. It yields the protein CASSPTPQDGYTF.

This clone appeared a single time. In the same sample, other DNA sequences code for this CDR3. The CDR3 nucleotides are TGTGCCAGCAGCTTAGCACAGGGGCCCTCCTACGAGCAGTACTTC. It codes for CASSLAQGPSYEQYF. This chain connects TRBV7-8 to TRBJ2-7; TRBD1 agrees at 7 bases. V gave up 0 bases and J gave up 0 bases; unmatched junction bases: 2. In germline, CDR1 is SGHVS, CDR2 FQNEAQ. The CDR3 runs 15 residues.

The V gene is TRBV6-5, the J gene TRBJ2-7; a weak D match, TRBD1 (6 bases). This CDR3 contains 13 residues. Germline V gene lookup returns CDR1 MNHEY and CDR2 SVGAGI. The V end lost 8 bases, the J end lost 4 bases, and 15 bases lay between the germline ends. The CDR3 DNA is TGTGCCAGCGCAAGACAGGCAACTTACGAGCAGTACTTC. It is translated as CASARQATYEQYF.

The rearrangement joins TRBV30 to TRBJ2-3; D is possibly TRBD1 (5 bases). V dropped 2 bases and J dropped 5 bases, with 14 bases sitting between them. The length of the CDR3 is 14 residues. Per germline, CDR1 GTSNPN and CDR2 SVGIG (reference sequence). CDR3 DNA sequence: TGTGCCTGGAGTATCCAGGGTTTTCGAGATACGCAGTATTTT. This translates into CAWSIQGFRDTQYF.